This T cell receptor beta chain emerged from a study of blood T cell repertoires in COVID-19 (TCRdb year 2020). For the study in its entirety: The collaborator samples originated in the United States, Italy and Spain and spanned the acute and convalescent phases of COVID-19. Sample metadata almost always included a de-identified subject ID, COVID-19 status, age in years and sex. The repertoires were released in a freely available public database intended as a resource for research on the immune response to SARS-CoV-2. Where available, HLA class I and class II types were obtained from metadata supplied by the sample provider rather than from assay-based typing. Samples came from the ongoing ImmuneRACE study (first 160 participants) plus 1,254 subjects from 6 global collaborators. Deeply sampled blood TCRbeta repertoires from subjects exposed to, actively infected with, or recovered from COVID-19 were included in the dataset. The prospective study material was composed of cDNA or gDNA derived from T cells, B-cell-depleted T cells, or PBMCs. Broader findings and caveats from the paper: Clinical and demographic metadata were provided uncurated, with the amount varying by source and participant.

The CDR3 holds 12 amino acids from the cysteine to the phenylalanine. Only the CDR3 portion is preserved as DNA: 36 bases, with reading frame beginning at the first base. The trim is 0 bases for V and 9 bases for J, with a gap of 8 bases between the germline ends. Via the germline V gene (reference sequence), CDR1 is LNHNV and CDR2 YYDKDF. Each collaborating institution followed its own protocols to collect whole blood in K2EDTA tubes. For TCRbeta analysis, collaborator samples were shipped as frozen whole blood, as isolated PBMCs, or as DNA extracted from either sample type. On this clone itself: This clone's antigen is unknown. No base-level quality is on record; no much larger clone is a single base apart.

The immunoSEQ Assay, a bias-controlled multiplex PCR, was used to amplify TCRbeta CDR3 regions from genomic DNA. The published analysis was carried out like this. The number of nucleated cells in each sample was estimated from the amplification of reference gene primers within the assay. Sequence reads were collapsed and filtered to measure the absolute abundance of every unique TCRbeta CDR3 rearrangement. For each sample, productive Simpson clonality was calculated as the square root of Simpson's diversity index across productive rearrangements. The table was pulled from immuneACCESS by TCRdb, which kept in-frame rearrangements only. Such tables lose some clones; where checked, under half of the loss comes from unresolved V genes, and the rest has no known cause. V and J calls and clone size are as listed in that table; D and trimming were resolved from the DNA. The sample profile shows about 200,000 clones; over 60% of them were found once. 4.5% to 7% of the sample belongs to the ten largest clones.

The rearrangement combines TRBV15 with TRBJ1-1; matching of 6 bases hints at TRBD1 as the D gene. The material sequenced was peripheral blood. This TCR was recovered from a woman aged 65 to 85 with acute or convalescent COVID-19. The nucleotides read TGTGCCACCAGCAGAGATACAGGGAAAGCTTTCTTT. It codes for CATSRDTGKAFF. Where the CDR3 stops, the reference TRBV15 and TRBJ1-1 genes take over; the full variable domain is DAMVIQNPRYQVTQFGKPVTLSCSQTLNHNVMYWYQQKSSQAPKLLFHYYDKDFNNEADTPDNFQSRRPNTSFCFLDIRSPGLGDTAMYLCATSRDTGKAFFGQGTRLTVV.